This T cell receptor (beta chain) was sequenced in a study of T cells in localized non-small cell lung cancer. This CDR3 has 13 amino acids. V lost 4 bases and J lost 1, with 8 bases in between. Germline assignment: CDR1 SQVTM and CDR2 ANQGSEA. General study points: Elevated circulating T cell density in blood was associated with longer overall survival.

Only in-frame clones appear in the TCRdb table, and some are missing; sequencing was by immunoSEQ multiplex PCR. The repertoire has tens of thousands of clones, approximately 88% of them found once; the top ten carry less than 3%. For this clone: Antigen unknown.

The sequenced sample was peripheral blood, obtained before any cancer treatment. This sequence originates from a woman between 35 and 70 years old with stage I lung adenocarcinoma. J is TRBJ2-1 and V is TRBV29-1; D is unresolved. DNA of the CDR3: TGCAGCGTTGGACCGAGATCCTACAATGAGCAGTTCTTC. Residues: CSVGPRSYNEQFF.